This TCR beta chain appears in the sequencing data of a study of OX40 agonist ivuxolimab in advanced cancers. Germline CDR1 and CDR2: SGHVS and FQNEAQ. This CDR3 contains 15 residues. V was clipped by 5 bases and J by 6 bases; unmatched bases: 12. TCRdb keeps only in-frame clones here, not all; method: immunoSEQ multiplex PCR. The repertoire holds more than 65,000 clones, with approximately 90% as singletons. V usage is TRBV7-8 and J usage is TRBJ2-5, with TRBD2 matching over 7 bases. Source: CD4+ or CD8+ T cells sorted from blood, taken in a trial of the OX40 agonist ivuxolimab. The receptor's source is an adult with an advanced solid tumor such as melanoma, head and neck, liver or kidney cancer. The CDR3 DNA follows: TGTGCCAGCAGCCCATCGGGGGAGGGGACTCAGACCCAGTACTTC. It is translated as CASSPSGEGTQTQYF.